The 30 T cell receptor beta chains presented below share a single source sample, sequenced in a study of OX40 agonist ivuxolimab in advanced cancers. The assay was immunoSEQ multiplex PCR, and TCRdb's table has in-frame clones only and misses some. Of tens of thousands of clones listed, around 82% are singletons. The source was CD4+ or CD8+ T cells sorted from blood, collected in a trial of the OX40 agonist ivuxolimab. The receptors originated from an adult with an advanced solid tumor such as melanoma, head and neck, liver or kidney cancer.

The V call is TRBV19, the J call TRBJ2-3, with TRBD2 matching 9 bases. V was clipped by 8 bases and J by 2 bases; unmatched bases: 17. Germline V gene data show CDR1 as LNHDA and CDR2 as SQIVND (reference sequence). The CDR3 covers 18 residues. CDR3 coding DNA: TGTGCCAGTTCCACCTTACCGGGACTAGCAGAGATCACAGATACGCAGTATTTT. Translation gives CASSTLPGLAEITDTQYF.

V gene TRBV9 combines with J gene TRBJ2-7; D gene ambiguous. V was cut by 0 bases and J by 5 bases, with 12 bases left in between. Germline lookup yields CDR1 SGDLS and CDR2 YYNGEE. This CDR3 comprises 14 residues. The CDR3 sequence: CASSVGAEYDEQYF. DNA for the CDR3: TGTGCCAGCAGCGTAGGGGCGGAGTACGACGAGCAGTACTTC.

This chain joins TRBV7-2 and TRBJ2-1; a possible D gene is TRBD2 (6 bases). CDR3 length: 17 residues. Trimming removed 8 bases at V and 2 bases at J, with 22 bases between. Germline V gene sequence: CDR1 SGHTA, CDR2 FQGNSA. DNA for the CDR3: TGTGCCAGCGCCACGTTGGGAGGACCTACTACCTACAATGAGCAGTTCTTC. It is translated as CASATLGGPTTYNEQFF.

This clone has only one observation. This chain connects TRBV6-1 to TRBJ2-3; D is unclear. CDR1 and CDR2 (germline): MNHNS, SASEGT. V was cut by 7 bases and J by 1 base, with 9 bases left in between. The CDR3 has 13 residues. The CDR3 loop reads CASTMRGTDTQYF. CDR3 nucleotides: TGTGCCAGCACCATGAGAGGCACAGATACGCAGTATTTT.

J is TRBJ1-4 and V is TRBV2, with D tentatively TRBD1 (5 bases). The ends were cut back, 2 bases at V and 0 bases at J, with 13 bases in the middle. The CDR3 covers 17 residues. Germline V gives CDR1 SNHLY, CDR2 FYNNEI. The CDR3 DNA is TGTGCCAGCAGTGAATTGGTAGGGGTTGCAACTAATGAAAAACTGTTTTTT. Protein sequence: CASSELVGVATNEKLFF.

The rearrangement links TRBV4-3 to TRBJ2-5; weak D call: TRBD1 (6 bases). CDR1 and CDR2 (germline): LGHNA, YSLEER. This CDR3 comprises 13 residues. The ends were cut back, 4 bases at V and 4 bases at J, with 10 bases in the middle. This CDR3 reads CASSLGQLETQYF. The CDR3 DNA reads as TGCGCCAGCAGCCTAGGACAGTTAGAGACCCAGTACTTC.

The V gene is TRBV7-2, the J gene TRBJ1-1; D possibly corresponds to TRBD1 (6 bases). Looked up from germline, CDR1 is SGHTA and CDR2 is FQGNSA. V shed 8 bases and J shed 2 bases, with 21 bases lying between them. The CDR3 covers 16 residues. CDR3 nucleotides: TGTGCCAGCCGAAAGGGGGGGACCGTACCCAACACTGAAGCTTTCTTT. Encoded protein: CASRKGGTVPNTEAFF. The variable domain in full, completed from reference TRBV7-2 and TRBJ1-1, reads GAGVSQSPSNKVTEKGKDVELRCDPISGHTALYWYRQSLGQGLEFLIYFQGNSAPDKSGLPSDRFSAERTGGSVSTLTIQRTQQEDSAVYLCASRKGGTVPNTEAFFGQGTRLTVV.

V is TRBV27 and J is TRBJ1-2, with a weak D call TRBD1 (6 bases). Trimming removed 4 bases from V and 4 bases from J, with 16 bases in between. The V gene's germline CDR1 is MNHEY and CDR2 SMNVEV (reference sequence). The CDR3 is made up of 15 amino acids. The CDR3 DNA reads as TGTGCCAGCAGTTCACCGGGACAAGGACTCTATGGCTACACCTTC. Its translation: CASSSPGQGLYGYTF.

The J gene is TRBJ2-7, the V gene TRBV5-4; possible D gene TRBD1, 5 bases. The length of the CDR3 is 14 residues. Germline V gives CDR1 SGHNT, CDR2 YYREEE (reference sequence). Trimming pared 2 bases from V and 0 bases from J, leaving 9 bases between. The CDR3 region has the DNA TGTGCCAGCAGCTTAGGGGCTGACTCCTACGAGCAGTACTTC. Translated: CASSLGADSYEQYF.

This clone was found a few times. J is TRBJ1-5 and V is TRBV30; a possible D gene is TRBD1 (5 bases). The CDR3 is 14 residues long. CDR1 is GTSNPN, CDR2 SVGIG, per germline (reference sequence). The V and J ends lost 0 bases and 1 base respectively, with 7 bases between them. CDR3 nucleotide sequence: TGTGCCTGGAGTGTAAAGGGGAGCAATCAGCCCCAGCATTTT. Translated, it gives CAWSVKGSNQPQHF.

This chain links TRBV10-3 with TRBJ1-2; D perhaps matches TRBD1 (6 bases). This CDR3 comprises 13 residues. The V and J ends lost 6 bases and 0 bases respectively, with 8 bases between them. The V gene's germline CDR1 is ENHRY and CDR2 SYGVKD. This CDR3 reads CAIRDSSNYGYTF. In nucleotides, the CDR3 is TGTGCCATCAGGGACAGTTCTAACTATGGCTACACCTTC.

The CDR3 sequence is CAWGTGNSPLHF. Here the CDR3 DNA reads TGTGCCTGGGGGACAGGAAATTCACCCCTCCACTTT. V is TRBV30 and J is TRBJ1-6; TRBD1 agrees at 8 bases. CDR1 is GTSNPN and CDR2 is SVGIG in the germline V gene (reference sequence). This CDR3 has 12 amino acids. V lost 5 bases, J lost 7 bases, and 1 base stayed unmatched.

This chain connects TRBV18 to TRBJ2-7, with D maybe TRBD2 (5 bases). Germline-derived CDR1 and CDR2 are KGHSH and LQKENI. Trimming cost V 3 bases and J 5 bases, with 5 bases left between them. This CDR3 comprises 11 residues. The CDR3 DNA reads TGTGCCAGCTCACCGAGGGACGAGCAGTACTTC. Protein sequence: CASSPRDEQYF.

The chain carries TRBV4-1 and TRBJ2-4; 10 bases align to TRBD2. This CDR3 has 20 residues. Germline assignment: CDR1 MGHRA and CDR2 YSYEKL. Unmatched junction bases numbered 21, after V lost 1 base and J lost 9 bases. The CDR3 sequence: CASSQATGTSAESLYLIQYF. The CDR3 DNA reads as TGCGCCAGCAGCCAAGCTACCGGGACTAGCGCGGAATCCCTTTATCTCATTCAGTACTTC.

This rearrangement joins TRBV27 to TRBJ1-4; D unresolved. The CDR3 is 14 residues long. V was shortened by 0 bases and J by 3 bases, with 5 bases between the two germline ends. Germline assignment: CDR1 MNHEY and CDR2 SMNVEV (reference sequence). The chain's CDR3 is CASSLSGANEKLFF. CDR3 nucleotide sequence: TGTGCCAGCAGTTTATCGGGTGCTAATGAAAAACTGTTTTTT.

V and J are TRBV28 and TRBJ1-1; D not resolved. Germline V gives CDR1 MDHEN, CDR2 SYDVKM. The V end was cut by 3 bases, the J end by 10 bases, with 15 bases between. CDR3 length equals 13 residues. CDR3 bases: TGTGCCAGCAGTTTGGTCTCGGCAGGAGGAGCTTTCTTT. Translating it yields CASSLVSAGGAFF.

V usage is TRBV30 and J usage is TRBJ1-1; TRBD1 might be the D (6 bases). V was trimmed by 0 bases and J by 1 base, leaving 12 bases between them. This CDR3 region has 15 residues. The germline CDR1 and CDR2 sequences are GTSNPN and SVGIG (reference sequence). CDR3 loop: CAWSVGGAGNTEAFF. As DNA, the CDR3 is TGTGCCTGGAGTGTAGGGGGGGCTGGGAACACTGAAGCTTTCTTT. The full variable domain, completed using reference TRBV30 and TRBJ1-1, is SQTIHQWPATLVQPVGSPLSLECTVEGTSNPNLYWYRQAAGRGLQLLFYSVGIGQISSEVPQNLSASRPQDRQFILSSKKLLLSDSGFYLCAWSVGGAGNTEAFFGQGTRLTVV.

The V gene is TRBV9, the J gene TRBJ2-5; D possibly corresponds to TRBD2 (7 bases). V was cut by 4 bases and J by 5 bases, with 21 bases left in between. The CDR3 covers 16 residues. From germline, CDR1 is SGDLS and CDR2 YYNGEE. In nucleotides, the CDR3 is TGTGCCAGCAGCCCCGACATAATAGGGAGGGGGGAGACCCAGTACTTC. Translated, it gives CASSPDIIGRGETQYF.

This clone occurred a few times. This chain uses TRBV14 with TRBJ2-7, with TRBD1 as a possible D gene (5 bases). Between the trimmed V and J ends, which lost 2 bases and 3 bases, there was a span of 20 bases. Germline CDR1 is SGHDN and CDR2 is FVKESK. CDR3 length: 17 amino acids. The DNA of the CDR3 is TGTGCCAGCAGCCAAAGGGGCCCAGGTTTAGCTCTCTACGAGCAGTACTTC. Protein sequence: CASSQRGPGLALYEQYF.

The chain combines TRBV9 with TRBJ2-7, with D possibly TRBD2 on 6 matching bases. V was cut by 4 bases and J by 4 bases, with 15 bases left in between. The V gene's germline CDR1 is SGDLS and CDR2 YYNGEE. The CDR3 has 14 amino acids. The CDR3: CASSPGTALYEQYF. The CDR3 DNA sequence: TGTGCCAGCAGCCCCGGGACTGCACTGTACGAGCAGTACTTC.

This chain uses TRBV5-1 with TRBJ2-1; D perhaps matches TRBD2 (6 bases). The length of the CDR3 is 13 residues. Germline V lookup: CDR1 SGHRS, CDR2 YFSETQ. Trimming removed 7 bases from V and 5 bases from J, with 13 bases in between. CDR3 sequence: CASSRGFNNEQFF. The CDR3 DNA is TGCGCCAGCTCGCGGGGTTTCAACAATGAGCAGTTCTTC.

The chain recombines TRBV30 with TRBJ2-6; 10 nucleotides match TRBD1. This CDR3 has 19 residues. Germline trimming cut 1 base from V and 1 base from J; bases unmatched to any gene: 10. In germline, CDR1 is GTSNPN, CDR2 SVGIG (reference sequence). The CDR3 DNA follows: TGTGCCTGGAGTGGGGACAGGGGTAATCATCCATCTGGGGCCAACGTCCTGACTTTC. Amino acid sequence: CAWSGDRGNHPSGANVLTF. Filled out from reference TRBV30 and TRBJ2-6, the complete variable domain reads SQTIHQWPATLVQPVGSPLSLECTVEGTSNPNLYWYRQAAGRGLQLLFYSVGIGQISSEVPQNLSASRPQDRQFILSSKKLLLSDSGFYLCAWSGDRGNHPSGANVLTFGAGSRLTVL.

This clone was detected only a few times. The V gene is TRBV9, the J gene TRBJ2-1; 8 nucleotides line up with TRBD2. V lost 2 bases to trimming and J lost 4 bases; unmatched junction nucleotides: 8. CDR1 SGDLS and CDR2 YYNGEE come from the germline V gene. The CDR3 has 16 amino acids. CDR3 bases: TGTGCCAGCAGCGTGGGGACTAGTCAAAATTACAATGAGCAGTTCTTC. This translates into CASSVGTSQNYNEQFF. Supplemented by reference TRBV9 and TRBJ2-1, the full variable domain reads DSGVTQTPKHLITATGQRVTLRCSPRSGDLSVYWYQQSLDQGLQFLIQYYNGEERAKGNILERFSAQQFPDLHSELNLSSLELGDSALYFCASSVGTSQNYNEQFFGPGTRLTVL.

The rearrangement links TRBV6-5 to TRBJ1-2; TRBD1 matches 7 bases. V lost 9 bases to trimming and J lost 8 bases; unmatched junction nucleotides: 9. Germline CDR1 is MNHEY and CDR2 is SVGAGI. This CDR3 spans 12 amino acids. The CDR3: CASTSPGGGYTF. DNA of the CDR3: TGTGCCAGTACCTCGCCAGGGGGAGGCTACACCTTC.

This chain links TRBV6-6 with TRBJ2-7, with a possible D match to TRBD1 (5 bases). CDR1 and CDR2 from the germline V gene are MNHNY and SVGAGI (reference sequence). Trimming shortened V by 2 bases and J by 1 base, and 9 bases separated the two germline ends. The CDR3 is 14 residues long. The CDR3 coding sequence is TGTGCCAGCAGTTACGGGGCAGATTCCTACGAGCAGTACTTC. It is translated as CASSYGADSYEQYF.

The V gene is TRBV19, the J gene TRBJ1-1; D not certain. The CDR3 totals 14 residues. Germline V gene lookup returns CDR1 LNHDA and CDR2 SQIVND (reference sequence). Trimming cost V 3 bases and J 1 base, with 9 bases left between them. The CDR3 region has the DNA TGTGCCAGTAGTATTGGGAGAGCGAACACTGAAGCTTTCTTT. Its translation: CASSIGRANTEAFF.

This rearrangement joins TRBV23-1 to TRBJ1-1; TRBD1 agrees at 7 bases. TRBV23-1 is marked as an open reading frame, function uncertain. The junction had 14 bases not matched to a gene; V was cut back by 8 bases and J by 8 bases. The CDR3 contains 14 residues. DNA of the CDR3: TGCGCCAGCCCACGGACAGGTTGGGATAGGGAAGCTTTCTTT. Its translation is CASPRTGWDREAFF.

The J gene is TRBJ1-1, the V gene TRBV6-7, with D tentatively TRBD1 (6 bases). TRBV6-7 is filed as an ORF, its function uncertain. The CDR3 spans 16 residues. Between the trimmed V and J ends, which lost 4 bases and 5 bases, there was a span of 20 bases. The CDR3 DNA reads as TGTGCCAGCAGTTTCTCAGGGGTAGAAAGGAATACTGAAGCTTTCTTT. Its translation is CASSFSGVERNTEAFF.

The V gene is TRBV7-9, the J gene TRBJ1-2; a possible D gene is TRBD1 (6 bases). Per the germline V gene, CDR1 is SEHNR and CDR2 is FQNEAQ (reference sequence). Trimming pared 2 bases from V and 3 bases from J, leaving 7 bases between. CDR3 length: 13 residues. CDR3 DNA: TGTGCCAGCAGCTTAAAGGGGGACTATGGCTACACCTTC. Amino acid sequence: CASSLKGDYGYTF.

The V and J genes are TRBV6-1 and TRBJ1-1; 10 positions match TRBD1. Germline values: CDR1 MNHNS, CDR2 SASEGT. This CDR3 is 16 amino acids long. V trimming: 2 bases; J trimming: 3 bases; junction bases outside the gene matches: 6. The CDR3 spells CASSELTGGRDTEAFF. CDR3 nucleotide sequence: TGTGCCAGCAGTGAACTGACAGGGGGCAGGGACACTGAAGCTTTCTTT.